This T cell receptor (beta chain) was identified in a study of neurological immune-mediated disorders. Germline lookup yields CDR1 DFQATT and CDR2 SNEGSKA (reference sequence). The V gene end was trimmed by 0 bases and the J gene end by 6 bases; junction bases not matched to a gene: 7. This CDR3 comprises 14 residues. With 10-nucleotide random UMIs included, cDNA was synthesized by 5'RACE. Using its own MiXCR run on the 5' RACE reads, TCRdb lists one record per CDR3 protein. The data contain approximately 19,000 distinct CDR3 sequences, approximately 8% of them singletons. This clonotype was seen at least ten times.

The chain joins TRBV20-1 to TRBJ1-2; TRBD1 aligns across 7 bases. The receptor was isolated from a woman aged 30 to 39 with HTLV-1-associated myelopathy (HAM/TSP). The specimen was CD8+ T cells from blood. For the CDR3, the DNA is TGCAGTGCTAGAGATGTGGGGACAGCACATGGCTACACCTTC. Translated: CSARDVGTAHGYTF.